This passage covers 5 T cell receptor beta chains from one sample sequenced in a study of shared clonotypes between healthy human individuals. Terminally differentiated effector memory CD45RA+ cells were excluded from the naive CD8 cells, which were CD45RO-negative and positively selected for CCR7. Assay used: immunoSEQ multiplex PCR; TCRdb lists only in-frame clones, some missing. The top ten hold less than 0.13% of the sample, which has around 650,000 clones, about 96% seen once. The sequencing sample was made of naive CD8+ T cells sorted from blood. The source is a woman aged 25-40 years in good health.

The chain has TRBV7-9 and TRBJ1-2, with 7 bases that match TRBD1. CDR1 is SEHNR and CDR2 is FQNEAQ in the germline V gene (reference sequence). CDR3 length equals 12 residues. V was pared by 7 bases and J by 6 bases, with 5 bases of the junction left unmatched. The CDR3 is CASKAQGDGYTF. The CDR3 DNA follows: TGTGCCAGCAAGGCCCAGGGGGATGGCTACACCTTC. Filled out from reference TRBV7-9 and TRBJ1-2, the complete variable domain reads DTGVSQNPRHKITKRGQNVTFRCDPISEHNRLYWYRQTLGQGPEFLTYFQNEAQLEKSRLLSDRFSAERPKGSFSTLEIQRTEQGDSAMYLCASKAQGDGYTFGSGTRLTVV.

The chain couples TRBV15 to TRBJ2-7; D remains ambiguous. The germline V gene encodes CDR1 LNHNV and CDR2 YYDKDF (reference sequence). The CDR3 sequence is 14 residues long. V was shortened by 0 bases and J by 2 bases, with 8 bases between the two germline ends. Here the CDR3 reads CATSRDIQTYEQYF. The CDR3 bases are TGTGCCACCAGCAGAGATATACAGACCTACGAGCAGTACTTC.

Written as DNA, the CDR3 is TGTGCCAGCAGCCACGTACCGAGCTCCTACAATGAGCAGTTCTTC. This codes for CASSHVPSSYNEQFF. The rearrangement joins TRBV7-9 to TRBJ2-1; no reliable D call. The CDR3 is 15 amino acids. Per germline, CDR1 SEHNR and CDR2 FQNEAQ (reference sequence). Between the trimmed V and J ends, which lost 5 bases and 0 bases, there was a span of 11 bases.

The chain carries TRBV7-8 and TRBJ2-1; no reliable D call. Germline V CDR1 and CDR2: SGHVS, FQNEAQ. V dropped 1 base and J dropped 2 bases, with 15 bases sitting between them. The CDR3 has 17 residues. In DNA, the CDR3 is TGTGCCAGCAGCTTAGGTAGTGGAACCTACACCTACAATGAGCAGTTCTTC. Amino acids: CASSLGSGTYTYNEQFF.

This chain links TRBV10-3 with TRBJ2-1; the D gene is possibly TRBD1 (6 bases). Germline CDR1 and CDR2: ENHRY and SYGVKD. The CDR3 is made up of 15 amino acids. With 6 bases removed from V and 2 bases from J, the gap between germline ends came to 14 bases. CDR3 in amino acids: CAISDGTTTYNEQFF. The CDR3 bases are TGTGCCATCAGCGACGGGACAACGACCTACAATGAGCAGTTCTTC.